This TCR beta chain was recorded in a study of T cells in localized non-small cell lung cancer (dated by TCRdb to about 2020). Concerning the study at large: T cell repertoires of approximately 250 early-stage NSCLC patients were analyzed, with tumors being compared against uninvolved tumor-adjacent lungs. A mean age of about 66 years was recorded for the NSCLC patients, of whom around 120 were male and some 99 were female. All 236 NSCLC patients in the cohort were treatment-naive and had localized lung tumors that were resected.

General findings and caveats noted by the study authors: Of the top 100 tumor clones, a median of roughly 56 were detected in paired uninvolved adjacent lung; under 35 were also among that lung's top 100. Multi-region tumor sequencing was not performed, so intratumor heterogeneity could not be excluded. Because the study design was exploratory, TCR variables were selected using unadjusted p-values without false-discovery rate correction. Longer overall survival was associated with higher T cell density in blood, whereas shorter survival was associated with higher clonality in adjacent lung. Uninvolved tumor-adjacent lung showed the highest T cell clonality, higher than tumor, which suggests more focused antigenic responses in the uninvolved tumor-adjacent lung.

At diagnosis, peripheral blood, uninvolved tumor-adjacent lung and tumor were collected and stored as a combination of fresh-frozen and FFPE material. Blood samples were analyzed as peripheral blood mononuclear cells for TCR repertoire profiling. Concerning this clone itself: The antigen this receptor binds is unknown. No much larger clone is present one base from it, and per-base qualities are unavailable.

The immunoSEQ Assay was used to sequence TCR beta CDR3 regions from DNA. For the original study's pipeline: To compute T cell density, TCR beta template counts were normalized to usable DNA, which was estimated by amplifying housekeeping genes. Richness was estimated using the preseqR package, with extrapolation to 400,000 templates for PBMC samples and to 120,000 templates for tissue samples. Clonality was taken to be one minus Pielou's evenness. To identify tissue-enriched TCRs, differential abundance testing was run on productive amino-acid clonotypes with a minimum total count of 5 and an alpha of 0.1. The Jaccard Index and the Morisita Overlap Index were used to measure how much the repertoires overlapped between compartments. GLIPH grouped TCR beta CDR3s together with public tetramer-defined viral CDR3s, and a viral motif had to include at least three viral sequences and also show V-gene enrichment. This is the immuneACCESS table as TCRdb keeps it, with only in-frame sequences that have V and J called. A part of the clones is gone; compared with another copy, unresolved V genes explain less than half, and the rest is unexplained. That table supplies the V and J calls and clone size; D and trimming were determined from the DNA. The sample data list 15,000 to 17,000 clones, and approximately 87% of these were observed just once. The ten largest clones add up to 27% of the sample.

Sequenced here: peripheral blood mononuclear cells, sampled before any cancer treatment. The origin of this receptor is a male donor aged 60 or over with stage II lung adenocarcinoma.

The sequenced DNA: TGTGCCAGCAGCTTGGCGGGCGGACTCACAGATACGCAGTATTTT. Its coded protein is CASSLAGGLTDTQYF. The chain couples TRBV5-4 to TRBJ2-3; a weak D assignment points to TRBD2 (5 bases agree). The CDR3 runs 15 residues from the cysteine to the phenylalanine. The read is trimmed to its CDR3 DNA, 45 bases read in frame from base 1. The germline V gene (reference sequence) gives CDR1 as SGHNT and CDR2 as YYREEE. Trimming at the junction amounts to 0 bases on V and 2 bases on J, and the germline ends lie 10 bases apart.